This TCR beta chain derives from a study of blood T cell repertoires in COVID-19. For the study at large: COVID-19 samples collected from the United States, Italy and Spain covered acute and convalescent phases. Nucleic acid was either cDNA or gDNA, and it came from T cells, B-cell-depleted T cells, or PBMCs.

The junction had 3 bases not matched to a gene; V was cut back by 3 bases and J by 4 bases. The CDR3 loop spans 15 amino acids. Germline CDR1 reads SGHTA; CDR2 reads FQGNSA. In the original workflow: Nucleated cell counts were estimated from reference gene primer amplification. TCRdb keeps only in-frame clones here, not all; method: immunoSEQ multiplex PCR. The DNA was the basis for D and trimming; V, J and clone size are from that table. The sample shows nearly 250,000 clones, 86% of them seen only once. A Seattle source enrolled patients during active infection and followed them longitudinally. The TCR sequence derives from a woman over 75 with COVID-19, enrolled during active disease. J is TRBJ2-2 and V is TRBV7-2; 9 positions match TRBD2. The sample comprised peripheral blood. The CDR3 nucleotides are TGTGCCAGCAGCTTCTTAGCGGGGGTCACCGGGGAGCTGTTTTTT. Translating it yields CASSFLAGVTGELFF.